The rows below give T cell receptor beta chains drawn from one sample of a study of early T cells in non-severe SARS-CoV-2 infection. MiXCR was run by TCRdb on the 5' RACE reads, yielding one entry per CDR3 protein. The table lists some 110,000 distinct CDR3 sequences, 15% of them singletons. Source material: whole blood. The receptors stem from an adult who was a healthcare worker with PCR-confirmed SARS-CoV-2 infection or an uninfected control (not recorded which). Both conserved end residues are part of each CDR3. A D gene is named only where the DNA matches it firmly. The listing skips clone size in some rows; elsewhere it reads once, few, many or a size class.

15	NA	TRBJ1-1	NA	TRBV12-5	CASGLGGALNTEAFF	TGTGCTAGTGGTTTAGGGGGGGCCTTGAACACTGAAGCTTTCTTT
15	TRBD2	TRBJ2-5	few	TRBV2	CASRSTSGGAETQYF	TGTGCCAGCAGGTCGACTAGCGGGGGTGCAGAGACCCAGTACTTC
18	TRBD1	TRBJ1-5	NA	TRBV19	CASSDPGGERGRNQPQHF	TGTGCCAGTAGTGACCCAGGGGGGGAGAGAGGCCGCAATCAGCCCCAGCATTTT
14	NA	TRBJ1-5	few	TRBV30	CAWSVGASNQPQHF	TGTGCCTGGAGTGTGGGAGCGAGCAATCAGCCCCAGCATTTT
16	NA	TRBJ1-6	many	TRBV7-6	CASSYRVPTGNSPLHF	TGTGCCAGCAGCTACCGGGTCCCCACAGGGAACTCACCCCTCCACTTT
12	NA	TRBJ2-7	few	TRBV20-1	CSARDWAYEQYF	TGCAGTGCTCGAGACTGGGCCTACGAGCAGTACTTC
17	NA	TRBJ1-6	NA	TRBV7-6	CASSPRAGRYSDSPLHF	TGTGCCAGCAGCCCCCGGGCCGGGCGGTACTCTGATTCACCCCTCCACTTT
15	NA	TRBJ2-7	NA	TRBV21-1	CASSEAGRRGYEQYF	TGTGCCAGCAGCGAAGCCGGGCGGCGGGGCTACGAGCAGTACTTC
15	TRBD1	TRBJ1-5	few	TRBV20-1	CSAQTGGMSNQPQHF	TGCAGTGCCCAGACAGGGGGAATGAGCAATCAGCCCCAGCATTTT
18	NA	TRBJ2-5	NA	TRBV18	CASSPFRRSQGIQETQYF	TGTGCCAGCTCACCATTTAGGCGAAGCCAGGGCATCCAAGAGACCCAGTACTTC
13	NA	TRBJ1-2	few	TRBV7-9	CASSPGTVYGYTF	TGTGCCAGCAGCCCTGGGACGGTCTATGGCTACACCTTC
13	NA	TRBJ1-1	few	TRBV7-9	CASSSMGNTEAFF	TGTGCCAGCAGCTCTATGGGTAACACTGAAGCTTTCTTT
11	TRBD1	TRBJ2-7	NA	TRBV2	CATIQGNEQYF	TGTGCCACAATACAGGGGAACGAGCAGTACTTC
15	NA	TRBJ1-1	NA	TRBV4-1	CASSQDRALNTEAFF	TGCGCCAGCAGCCAAGACAGAGCCCTGAACACTGAAGCTTTCTTT
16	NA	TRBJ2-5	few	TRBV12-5	CASGPPQWGRGETQYF	TGTGCTAGTGGTCCCCCCCAGTGGGGCCGGGGAGAGACCCAGTACTTC